The 31 T cell receptor beta chains below come from one sample, sequenced in a study of cytomegalovirus exposure and HLA in healthy donors. The PCR ran on 60 Vbeta and 13 Jbeta primers. Only in-frame clones appear in the TCRdb table, and some are missing; sequencing was by immunoSEQ multiplex PCR. The sample spans about 140,000 clones; the ten largest clones claim less than 3%. Sequences were obtained from PBMCs. The receptor set was obtained from a middle-aged man in good health and CMV-seronegative.

This chain links TRBV9 with TRBJ2-3; 8 nucleotides align to TRBD2. J was trimmed by 3 bases and V by 0 bases; bases with no gene match: 9. The CDR3 contains 17 residues. Germline loops: CDR1 SGDLS, CDR2 YYNGEE. This CDR3 is CASSVGNSGMGTDTQYF. The DNA of the CDR3 is TGTGCCAGCAGCGTAGGTAATAGCGGGATGGGAACAGATACGCAGTATTTT. Full variable domain (outside the CDR3, taken from reference TRBV9 and TRBJ2-3): DSGVTQTPKHLITATGQRVTLRCSPRSGDLSVYWYQQSLDQGLQFLIQYYNGEERAKGNILERFSAQQFPDLHSELNLSSLELGDSALYFCASSVGNSGMGTDTQYFGPGTRLTVL.

V usage is TRBV5-8 and J usage is TRBJ1-1; D is possibly TRBD1 (5 bases). V was cut by 6 bases and J by 3 bases, with 18 bases left in between. The germline V gene encodes CDR1 SGHTS and CDR2 YDEGEE. The CDR3 extends over 15 amino acids. Here the CDR3 reads CASNPRLGGYTEAFF. CDR3 DNA sequence: TGTGCCAGCAACCCACGGTTGGGGGGGTACACTGAAGCTTTCTTT.

V gene TRBV12-5 combines with J gene TRBJ2-2, with 11 bases that match TRBD1. CDR1 is LGHNT and CDR2 is FRNRAP in the germline V gene. This CDR3 spans 17 amino acids. Trimming cost V 6 bases and J 1 base; bases outside gene matches: 7. CDR3 sequence (DNA): TGTGCTAGTGGCCAGGGACAGGGGGGATGGAACACCGGGGAGCTGTTTTTT. Its protein product is CASGQGQGGWNTGELFF.

The chain carries TRBV7-6 and TRBJ2-7, with 7 bases that match TRBD2. Germline V gene sequence: CDR1 SGHVS, CDR2 FNYEAQ. This CDR3 is built from 15 residues. V lost 5 bases and J lost 1; bases outside the gene matches: 8. DNA for the CDR3: TGTGCCAGCAGCCCAAGGGCGGGGGAATCCTACGAGCAGTACTTC. This sequence encodes CASSPRAGESYEQYF.

CDR3 protein: CASSYSGLSDTQYF. DNA of the CDR3: TGTGCCAGCAGTTACTCGGGACTTTCAGATACGCAGTATTTT. The gene calls are TRBV6-5 and TRBJ2-3, with a tentative D call TRBD2 (6 bases). The CDR3 loop spans 14 amino acids. V was pared by 0 bases and J by 4 bases, with 8 bases between. Germline CDR1 and CDR2: MNHEY and SVGAGI.

The chain recombines TRBV12-5 with TRBJ2-1, with 8 bases fitting TRBD1. This CDR3 has 15 amino acids. Unmatched junction bases numbered 2, after V lost 1 base and J lost 3 bases. Germline CDR1 reads LGHNT; CDR2 reads FRNRAP. The CDR3 coding sequence is TGTGCTAGTGGTTTGGGACAGGGGAACTACAATGAGCAGTTCTTC. Translation gives CASGLGQGNYNEQFF.

The rearrangement joins TRBV27 to TRBJ1-2; D gene uncertain. V dropped 2 bases and J dropped 6 bases, with 22 bases sitting between them. Germline lookup yields CDR1 MNHEY and CDR2 SMNVEV (reference sequence). This CDR3 region has 17 residues. In DNA, the CDR3 is TGTGCCAGCAGTTTACGATTGGAGTCCCATTCCCCCCATGGCTACACCTTC. It encodes CASSLRLESHSPHGYTF.

The V call is TRBV6-5, the J call TRBJ2-7; the match to TRBD1 covers 7 bases. The CDR3 sequence is 16 residues long. The V segment lost 0 bases and the J segment 2 bases; nucleotides outside the gene matches: 7. Germline V CDR1 and CDR2: MNHEY, SVGAGI. As DNA, the CDR3 is TGTGCCAGCAGTTACTCGATCGGGACAGCCACCTACGAGCAGTACTTC. Translation gives CASSYSIGTATYEQYF.

The chain combines TRBV27 with TRBJ2-5, with unresolved D. The V gene lost 2 bases and the J gene lost 5 bases, with 9 bases spanning the gap. This CDR3 contains 13 residues. Germline V gene lookup returns CDR1 MNHEY and CDR2 SMNVEV (reference sequence). The CDR3 reads CASSLPNRETQYF. The CDR3 bases are TGTGCCAGCAGTTTACCCAACCGGGAGACCCAGTACTTC.

This chain joins TRBV2 and TRBJ2-7, with a weak D call TRBD1 (5 bases). Deletions cut 1 base from V and 2 bases from J, with 9 bases between. CDR1 and CDR2 from the germline V gene are SNHLY and FYNNEI. The CDR3 has 14 residues. CDR3: CASSEDQGTYEQYF. The CDR3 coding sequence is TGTGCCAGCAGTGAAGACCAGGGTACCTACGAGCAGTACTTC.

The chain joins TRBV5-1 to TRBJ1-3; 9 positions match TRBD1. J was trimmed by 4 bases and V by 0 bases; bases with no gene match: 2. The CDR3 has 15 amino acids. CDR1 and CDR2 from the germline V gene are SGHRS and YFSETQ. CDR3 residues: CASSLAGTGGNTIYF. The CDR3, as DNA: TGCGCCAGCAGCTTGGCCGGGACAGGGGGAAACACCATATATTTT.

The chain carries TRBV4-2 and TRBJ2-7, with 10 bases matching TRBD2. Trimming removed 0 bases from V and 2 bases from J; junction bases left unmatched: 4. This CDR3 is 16 amino acids long. Germline CDR1 reads LGHNA; CDR2 reads YNFKEQ. CDR3 DNA sequence: TGTGCCAGCAGCCAAGATTTAGGACTAGCGGCCTACGAGCAGTACTTC. As protein: CASSQDLGLAAYEQYF.

The V and J genes are TRBV11-1 and TRBJ2-5; tentative D call: TRBD1 (5 bases). The V gene's germline CDR1 is SGHAT and CDR2 FQDESV (reference sequence). V lost 4 bases and J lost 0, with 15 bases in between. This CDR3 spans 16 amino acids. CDR3 nucleotide sequence: TGTGCCAGCAGCTCTCCCCCGGACATACACCAAGAGACCCAGTACTTC. As protein: CASSSPPDIHQETQYF.

CDR3 bases: TGTGCCAGCAAAGGGGGCACTAATGAAAAACTGTTTTTT. Its protein is CASKGGTNEKLFF. The chain combines TRBV2 with TRBJ1-4, with 7 bases lining up with TRBD1. This CDR3 is built from 13 residues. The V segment lost 7 bases and the J segment 2 bases; nucleotides outside the gene matches: 1. From germline, CDR1 is SNHLY and CDR2 FYNNEI. The full variable domain, its missing parts supplied by reference TRBV2 and TRBJ1-4, is EPEVTQTPSHQVTQMGQEVILRCVPISNHLYFYWYRQILGQKVEFLVSFYNNEISEKSEIFDDQFSVERPDGSNFTLKIRSTKLEDSAMYFCASKGGTNEKLFFGSGTQLSVL.

The genes are TRBV5-1 and TRBJ1-5; 8 bases agree with TRBD1. This CDR3 region has 14 residues. Looked up from germline, CDR1 is SGHRS and CDR2 is YFSETQ. After removal of 2 bases from V and 5 bases from J, the junction contained 3 bases not matched to a gene. Here the CDR3 reads CASSFTGGDQPQHF. CDR3 sequence (DNA): TGCGCCAGCAGCTTTACAGGGGGAGATCAGCCCCAGCATTTT. The full variable domain, with the rest looked up from reference TRBV5-1 and TRBJ1-5, is KAGVTQTPRYLIKTRGQQVTLSCSPISGHRSVSWYQQTPGQGLQFLFEYFSETQRNKGNFPGRFSGRQFSNSRSEMNVSTLELGDSALYLCASSFTGGDQPQHFGDGTRLSIL.

V usage is TRBV6-1 and J usage is TRBJ2-1; no reliable D call. Germline V gene data show CDR1 as MNHNS and CDR2 as SASEGT. There are 15 residues in the CDR3. The V gene lost 5 bases and the J gene lost 7 bases, with 18 bases spanning the gap. The CDR3 reads CASSFRPSDVNEQFF. The CDR3 region has the DNA TGTGCCAGCAGTTTCAGGCCATCCGACGTTAATGAGCAGTTCTTC.

The chain has TRBV6-6 and TRBJ1-1; 7 nucleotides line up with TRBD1. The germline V gene encodes CDR1 MNHNY and CDR2 SVGAGI (reference sequence). The CDR3 has 15 amino acids. V shed 6 bases, J shed 1 base, and the junction held 8 bases outside the gene matches. The CDR3 nucleotides read TGTGCCAGCAGCGATACCGGGACAGCGAACACTGAAGCTTTCTTT. This codes for CASSDTGTANTEAFF.

The V and J genes are TRBV20-1 and TRBJ2-7; possible D gene TRBD1, 5 bases. The CDR3 extends over 11 amino acids. In germline, CDR1 is DFQATT, CDR2 SNEGSKA (reference sequence). V was shortened by 8 bases and J by 5 bases, with 13 bases between the two germline ends. CDR3 protein: CSYSRAHEQYF. The CDR3 DNA is TGCAGTTATAGCAGGGCCCACGAGCAGTACTTC.

Remarks on this clone: Other DNA sequences in this sample translate to the same CDR3. The gene calls are TRBV28 and TRBJ2-3; tentatively, D is TRBD2 (6 bases). V shed 4 bases and J shed 1 base, with 9 bases lying between them. Germline V lookup: CDR1 MDHEN, CDR2 SYDVKM. The CDR3 covers 14 residues. CDR3 nucleotide sequence: TGTGCCAGCAGTTCGACGGGGGGCACAGATACGCAGTATTTT. This translates into CASSSTGGTDTQYF.

V gene TRBV6-5 combines with J gene TRBJ1-5; tentative D call: TRBD1 (6 bases). V lost 6 bases and J 2 bases, leaving 14 bases between the germline ends. The CDR3 has 15 amino acids. Looked up from germline, CDR1 is MNHEY and CDR2 is SVGAGI. CDR3 loop: CASRETGRGNQPQHF. CDR3 nucleotides: TGTGCCAGCAGGGAGACAGGACGTGGCAATCAGCCCCAGCATTTT.

The rearrangement links TRBV5-4 to TRBJ1-1; 11 bases fit TRBD1. Trimming took 5 bases from V and 5 from J; bases not matched to a gene: 14. Germline CDR1 reads SGHNT; CDR2 reads YYREEE (reference sequence). This CDR3 spans 17 amino acids. CDR3 region: CASSRLGQGGVMTEAFF. The CDR3 DNA follows: TGTGCCAGCAGTCGCCTGGGACAGGGGGGTGTAATGACTGAAGCTTTCTTT.

V and J are TRBV2 and TRBJ2-5, with D uncertain. The J call is doubtful: the DNA matches TRBJ2-7 better. Germline values: CDR1 SNHLY, CDR2 FYNNEI. The CDR3 is 11 residues long. CDR3 in DNA: TGTGCCAGCTCGTTAAACTACGAGCAGTACTTC. Translating gives CASSLNYEQYF.

The V and J genes are TRBV19 and TRBJ1-4; maybe TRBD1 (6 bases). The CDR3 runs 14 residues. In germline, CDR1 is LNHDA, CDR2 SQIVND (reference sequence). V lost 4 bases to trimming and J lost 8 bases, with 14 bases between them. For the CDR3, the DNA is TGTGCCAGTAGTACGTGGCTGGGGGCCGAAAAACTGTTTTTT. Encoded protein: CASSTWLGAEKLFF.

This chain joins TRBV10-3 and TRBJ2-7, with TRBD1 matching over 9 bases. The CDR3 has 14 amino acids. After removal of 3 bases from V and 5 bases from J, the junction contained 5 bases not matched to a gene. Germline assignment: CDR1 ENHRY and CDR2 SYGVKD. CDR3 sequence: CAISDGGQGDEQYF. In DNA form, the CDR3 reads TGTGCCATCAGTGACGGGGGACAGGGTGACGAGCAGTACTTC.

The rearrangement uses TRBV5-6 and TRBJ1-5, with 10 nucleotides matching TRBD1. Per germline, CDR1 SGHDT and CDR2 YYEEEE. This CDR3 contains 13 residues. With 4 bases clipped from V and 8 bases from J, the junction kept 3 bases outside the gene matches. The CDR3 protein is CASSIGQGEPQHF. The CDR3 nucleotides are TGTGCCAGCAGCATAGGACAGGGGGAGCCCCAGCATTTT.

The chain uses TRBV7-9 and TRBJ2-7, with D unclear. Trimming stripped 3 bases from V and 2 bases from J, with 8 bases between. This CDR3 has 13 residues. CDR1 is SEHNR and CDR2 is FQNEAQ in the germline V gene (reference sequence). The CDR3 DNA is TGTGCCAGCAGCTTTAGAGGTGCCTACGAGCAGTACTTC. Its translation is CASSFRGAYEQYF. The full variable domain, completed using reference TRBV7-9 and TRBJ2-7, is DTGVSQNPRHKITKRGQNVTFRCDPISEHNRLYWYRQTLGQGPEFLTYFQNEAQLEKSRLLSDRFSAERPKGSFSTLEIQRTEQGDSAMYLCASSFRGAYEQYFGPGTRLTVT.

This chain connects TRBV2 to TRBJ1-4; 7 bases are shared with TRBD1. V gave up 4 bases and J gave up 2 bases; unmatched junction bases: 4. This CDR3 spans 15 amino acids. Germline V gene data show CDR1 as SNHLY and CDR2 as FYNNEI. In DNA form, the CDR3 reads TGTGCCAGCAGTGGCGGACAGGTTACTAATGAAAAACTGTTTTTT. Its protein product is CASSGGQVTNEKLFF.

The V call is TRBV19, the J call TRBJ1-4, with D hard to call. Germline assignment: CDR1 LNHDA and CDR2 SQIVND (reference sequence). V lost 3 bases and J lost 14, with 13 bases in between. CDR3 length: 12 amino acids. The CDR3 sequence: CASSILGRELFF. The DNA for the CDR3 is TGTGCCAGTAGTATCCTGGGGAGAGAGCTGTTTTTT.

The chain employs TRBV28 and TRBJ1-5; 8 bases fit TRBD1. The CDR3 covers 14 residues. CDR1 and CDR2 from the germline V gene are MDHEN and SYDVKM. V shed 2 bases and J 7 bases; nucleotides not matched to a gene: 4. This chain's CDR3 is CASSLPGGRQPQHF. Here the CDR3 DNA reads TGTGCCAGCAGTTTACCAGGGGGCCGGCAGCCCCAGCATTTT. Full variable domain (remainder filled in from reference TRBV28 and TRBJ1-5): DVKVTQSSRYLVKRTGEKVFLECVQDMDHENMFWYRQDPGLGLRLIYFSYDVKMKEKGDIPEGYSVSREKKERFSLILESASTNQTSMYLCASSLPGGRQPQHFGDGTRLSIL.

This rearrangement joins TRBV7-2 to TRBJ2-1; 9 nucleotides match TRBD1. Germline values: CDR1 SGHTA, CDR2 FQGNSA. Losses at the gene ends were 4 bases for V and 3 bases for J; bases not matched to a gene: 4. The CDR3 has 15 amino acids. CDR3: CASSSWTGVYNEQFF. CDR3 sequence (DNA): TGTGCCAGCAGCTCATGGACAGGGGTCTACAATGAGCAGTTCTTC.

CDR3 bases: TGTGCCAGCAGCAAGGGGGCCCCGTACCAAGAGACCCAGTACTTC. Its protein product is CASSKGAPYQETQYF. J is TRBJ2-5 and V is TRBV21-1; TRBD1, the D gene given by the table, was not confirmed from the DNA. TRBV21-1 is a recognized pseudogene. The CDR3 runs to 15 residues.